The 28 T cell receptor beta chains given below trace back to one sample, sequenced in a study of blood T cell repertoires in COVID-19. Sequencing was performed with immunoSEQ multiplex PCR; in TCRdb, only in-frame clones are kept and a portion is missing. The table has around 170,000 clones, about 74% seen once. The specimen was peripheral blood. These TCRs come from a woman of 80 years or more with acute or convalescent COVID-19.

This clone was observed a handful of times. The rearrangement links TRBV7-9 to TRBJ2-7; possibly TRBD2 for D (5 bases). V was cut by 5 bases and J by 0 bases, with 17 bases left in between. The CDR3 covers 16 residues. Germline V gene data show CDR1 as SEHNR and CDR2 as FQNEAQ (reference sequence). DNA for the CDR3: TGTGCCAGCAGCCCCTCTAGTGGCGGGTACTCCTACGAGCAGTACTTC. Translated, it gives CASSPSSGGYSYEQYF.

The chain uses TRBV28 and TRBJ2-7; possibly TRBD2 for D (5 bases). This CDR3 comprises 14 residues. CDR1 is MDHEN and CDR2 is SYDVKM in the germline V gene. V was trimmed by 6 bases and J by 0 bases, leaving 12 bases between them. In DNA form, the CDR3 reads TGTGCCAGCAGCCCCCCGGGGAGCTCCTACGAGCAGTACTTC. Amino acid sequence: CASSPPGSSYEQYF.

The gene calls are TRBV27 and TRBJ2-1; 9 bases agree with TRBD2. The junction had 7 bases not matched to a gene; V was cut back by 8 bases and J by 2 bases. Germline assignment: CDR1 MNHEY and CDR2 SMNVEV (reference sequence). CDR3 size: 15 residues. The CDR3 here is CASGSGSITYNEQFF. CDR3 sequence (DNA): TGTGCCAGCGGTAGCGGGAGTATCACCTACAATGAGCAGTTCTTC.

The chain recombines TRBV28 with TRBJ2-7; D remains ambiguous. The CDR3 sequence is 13 residues long. Germline CDR1 reads MDHEN; CDR2 reads SYDVKM. Between the trimmed V and J ends, which lost 6 bases and 2 bases, there was a span of 11 bases. The CDR3, as DNA: TGTGCCAGCAGATCAGACACGACCTACGAGCAGTACTTC. Translating it yields CASRSDTTYEQYF.

The chain is built from TRBV11-2 and TRBJ2-7; D unclear. Per germline, CDR1 SGHAT and CDR2 FQNNGV. Trimming removed 3 bases at V and 0 bases at J, with 12 bases between. This CDR3 comprises 15 residues. The CDR3 DNA is TGTGCCAGCAGCTTCCCTAATAGAACCTCCTACGAGCAGTACTTC. Protein product: CASSFPNRTSYEQYF.

The chain is built from TRBV24-1 and TRBJ2-3, with 10 bases that match TRBD2. CDR3 length: 16 residues. Unmatched junction bases numbered 7, after V lost 7 bases and J lost 1 base. Germline V gene sequence: CDR1 KGHDR, CDR2 SFDVKD. Here the CDR3 reads CATSFTGTSGTDTQYF. CDR3 DNA sequence: TGTGCCACCAGCTTCACCGGGACTAGCGGCACAGATACGCAGTATTTT.

The chain has TRBV6-5 and TRBJ1-1; D perhaps matches TRBD1 (5 bases). CDR1 and CDR2 from the germline V gene are MNHEY and SVGAGI. V lost 7 bases and J 8 bases, leaving 14 bases between the germline ends. This CDR3 spans 12 amino acids. Here the CDR3 reads CASTRGGREAFF. CDR3 coding DNA: TGTGCCAGCACTCGGGGGGGTAGGGAAGCTTTCTTT.

The rearrangement joins TRBV6-2 or TRBV6-3 to TRBJ1-4; tentatively, D is TRBD1 (5 bases). This CDR3 comprises 14 residues. Trimming took 5 bases from V and 8 from J, leaving 15 bases between them. Germline CDR1 and CDR2: MNHEY and SVGEGT. The CDR3 protein is CASSTRVSEEKLFF. CDR3 nucleotide sequence: TGTGCCAGCAGTACCAGGGTATCGGAAGAAAAACTGTTTTTT.

V is TRBV7-9 and J is TRBJ2-3, with a tentative D call TRBD1 (5 bases). This CDR3 is built from 13 residues. The ends were cut back, 7 bases at V and 7 bases at J, with 15 bases in the middle. The V gene's germline CDR1 is SEHNR and CDR2 FQNEAQ (reference sequence). Here the CDR3 reads CASNKGWRHTQYF. The CDR3 DNA sequence: TGTGCCAGCAATAAGGGGTGGAGACATACGCAGTATTTT.

This clone was counted only a few times. This sequence joins TRBV7-8 and TRBJ2-7; tentatively, D is TRBD1 (6 bases). V was cut by 5 bases and J by 9 bases, with 17 bases left in between. This CDR3 region has 13 residues. Per the germline V gene, CDR1 is SGHVS and CDR2 is FQNEAQ. In DNA form, the CDR3 reads TGTGCCAGCAGCCTACCAGGGGTTGGCTGGCAGTACTTC. It codes for CASSLPGVGWQYF.

This chain joins TRBV6-4 and TRBJ1-2, with a possible D match to TRBD1 (5 bases). V lost 2 bases and J lost 7, with 8 bases in between. The length of the CDR3 is 12 residues. Germline V lookup: CDR1 MRHNA, CDR2 SNTAGT. CDR3 DNA: TGTGCCAGCAGTGACGGACATACTGGCTACACCTTC. Its protein product is CASSDGHTGYTF.

The V and J genes are TRBV28 and TRBJ2-4, with D maybe TRBD1 (5 bases). Germline V gene sequence: CDR1 MDHEN, CDR2 SYDVKM. The V end was cut by 6 bases, the J end by 8 bases, with 17 bases between. The CDR3 is made up of 14 amino acids. CDR3 sequence (DNA): TGTGCCAGCAGCCCCTCCCCAGGGTACGACATTCAGTACTTC. Encoded protein: CASSPSPGYDIQYF.

This clone was detected once. The chain carries TRBV4-3 and TRBJ2-5, with D tentatively TRBD1 (5 bases). The germline V gene has CDR1 LGHNA and CDR2 YSLEER. V dropped 3 bases and J dropped 2 bases, with 10 bases sitting between them. The CDR3 consists of 14 residues. For the CDR3, the DNA is TGCGCCAGCAGCCAGGGGCAGCAGCAAGAGACCCAGTACTTC. Translating gives CASSQGQQQETQYF.

About this clone: The same CDR3 is also encoded by other DNA sequences in this sample. The chain combines TRBV9 with TRBJ2-1; 7 bases line up with TRBD1. Per the germline V gene, CDR1 is SGDLS and CDR2 is YYNGEE. The CDR3 sequence is 13 residues long. V lost 3 bases and J lost 5; bases outside the gene matches: 2. Written as DNA, the CDR3 is TGTGCCAGCAGCGGGACAGGCCACAATGAGCAGTTCTTC. Protein sequence: CASSGTGHNEQFF.

This clone was observed at least ten times. The J gene is TRBJ1-2, the V gene TRBV19, with 7 positions matching TRBD1. The CDR3 is 15 residues long. J was trimmed by 2 bases and V by 7 bases; bases with no gene match: 10. Germline loops: CDR1 LNHDA, CDR2 SQIVND (reference sequence). The CDR3 DNA sequence: TGTGCCAGTACCCCCCCAACAGGGGAGAACTATGGCTACACCTTC. Protein product: CASTPPTGENYGYTF.

CDR3 residues: CASRLRPRGSGRVTGELFF. The CDR3 coding sequence is TGTGCCAGCAGACTTCGACCCCGGGGGAGCGGGAGAGTTACCGGGGAGCTGTTTTTT. The chain couples TRBV13 to TRBJ2-2, with 8 positions matching TRBD2. V lost 6 bases to trimming and J lost 5 bases; unmatched junction nucleotides: 20. CDR3 length: 19 amino acids. CDR1 PRHDT and CDR2 FYEKMQ come from the germline V gene (reference sequence).

V usage is TRBV5-1 and J usage is TRBJ1-6; 7 nucleotides agree with TRBD1. The length of the CDR3 is 13 residues. Germline V gene sequence: CDR1 SGHRS, CDR2 YFSETQ. V trimming: 1 base; J trimming: 10 bases; junction bases outside the gene matches: 2. The CDR3: CASSLTGESPLHF. CDR3 nucleotide sequence: TGCGCCAGCAGCTTGACAGGGGAATCACCCCTCCACTTT.

V gene TRBV5-4 combines with J gene TRBJ1-6; D unresolved. V lost 0 bases and J 0 bases, leaving 13 bases between the germline ends. CDR1 SGHNT and CDR2 YYREEE come from the germline V gene (reference sequence). The CDR3 runs 18 residues. This CDR3 is CASSLETARSSYNSPLHF. In nucleotides, the CDR3 is TGTGCCAGCAGCTTGGAAACGGCGAGGAGCTCCTATAATTCACCCCTCCACTTT.

The chain uses TRBV11-1 and TRBJ1-2; TRBD1 matches at 8 bases. Germline V lookup: CDR1 SGHAT, CDR2 FQDESV (reference sequence). CDR3 length: 13 residues. The V segment lost 5 bases and the J segment 8 bases; nucleotides outside the gene matches: 7. The CDR3 bases are TGTGCCAGCAGCCAAGACAGGGGCGAAGGCTACACCTTC. It encodes CASSQDRGEGYTF.

This clone was seen only once. The rearrangement links TRBV2 to TRBJ2-2, with D possibly TRBD2 on 5 matching bases. The CDR3 contains 12 residues. The germline V gene has CDR1 SNHLY and CDR2 FYNNEI. V lost 6 bases, J lost 5 bases, and 7 bases lay in between. The CDR3 bases are TGTGCCAGCAGACCGGGGACCGGGGAGCTGTTTTTT. Its translation: CASRPGTGELFF.

The gene calls are TRBV29-1 and TRBJ1-1, with D unresolved. CDR1 and CDR2 (germline): SQVTM, ANQGSEA. This CDR3 comprises 14 residues. Trimming cost V 4 bases and J 3 bases, with 15 bases left between them. The CDR3 nucleotides read TGCAGCGTTGGGGCAGCCGCATGGGACACTGAAGCTTTCTTT. This codes for CSVGAAAWDTEAFF.

As concerns this clone: The junction differs from germline at one of its ends, possibly a read error. The chain carries TRBV6-2 or TRBV6-3 and TRBJ1-1; no clear D. This CDR3 has 13 amino acids. CDR1 is MNHEY, CDR2 SVGEGT, per germline. CDR3 in amino acids: CASSDSRGTEAFF. The CDR3 DNA is TGTGCCAGCAGTGACTCTCGGGGCACTGAAGCTTTCTTT.

This clone was seen more than once but under ten times. DNA of the CDR3: TGTGCCAGCAGAGGACAGCCCAACACTGAAGCTTTCTTT. Protein product: CASRGQPNTEAFF. The gene calls are TRBV5-5 and TRBJ1-1, with D perhaps TRBD1 (6 bases). The CDR3 extends over 13 amino acids. Germline loops: CDR1 SGHKS, CDR2 YYEKEE (reference sequence). Trimming took off 5 bases at V and 2 bases at J, with 10 bases between the two ends.

The chain uses TRBV6-5 and TRBJ2-2; weak D call: TRBD1 (5 bases). V dropped 8 bases and J dropped 4 bases, with 17 bases sitting between them. This CDR3 has 15 amino acids. Germline-derived CDR1 and CDR2 are MNHEY and SVGAGI. CDR3 sequence: CASLPLPGSTGELFF. CDR3 nucleotides: TGTGCCAGCCTCCCCCTTCCAGGGTCCACCGGGGAGCTGTTTTTT.

The rearrangement links TRBV29-1 to TRBJ1-1; possible D gene TRBD1, 5 bases. The CDR3 is 14 residues long. Between the trimmed V and J ends, which lost 6 bases and 1 base, there was a span of 15 bases. CDR1 and CDR2 (germline): SQVTM, ANQGSEA. This CDR3 reads CSVRTGSSNTEAFF. In nucleotides, the CDR3 is TGCAGCGTGAGAACAGGTAGTTCGAACACTGAAGCTTTCTTT.

The chain joins TRBV24-1 to TRBJ1-2; D uncertain. There are 13 residues in the CDR3. The V gene lost 3 bases and the J gene lost 4 bases, with 8 bases spanning the gap. Per germline, CDR1 KGHDR and CDR2 SFDVKD. CDR3 nucleotides: TGTGCCACCAGTGATAGGCCAGGCTATGGCTACACCTTC. It specifies CATSDRPGYGYTF.

The chain employs TRBV7-2 and TRBJ2-1, with 9 bases fitting TRBD2. Trimming removed 1 base from V and 9 bases from J; junction bases left unmatched: 7. This CDR3 comprises 15 residues. In germline, CDR1 is SGHTA, CDR2 FQGNSA. The CDR3 loop reads CASSLVSGRVSEQFF. The CDR3 nucleotides read TGTGCCAGCAGCTTAGTTAGCGGGAGAGTTTCTGAGCAGTTCTTC.

The gene calls are TRBV18 and TRBJ2-6, with 8 nucleotides matching TRBD1. There are 15 residues in the CDR3. Trimming took 3 bases from V and 5 from J; bases not matched to a gene: 3. CDR1 and CDR2 from the germline V gene are KGHSH and LQKENI. The CDR3 DNA is TGTGCCAGCTCACCCCGACAGGGGTGGGCCAACGTCCTGACTTTC. The encoded protein is CASSPRQGWANVLTF.